The rows below give T cell receptor beta chains drawn from one sample of a study of vaccination and CD4 T cells after COVID-19. These TCRs are of unknown antigen specificity. TCRdb re-analysed the PCR reads in MiXCR, keeping a single row per CDR3 protein. The sample carries 20,000 or so distinct CDR3 sequences, 44% recorded once. Material: CD4+ T cells from blood, cultured in vitro, obtained before SARS-CoV-2 vaccination. These receptors came from a human donor who had recovered from COVID-19. The CDR3 runs from the conserved cysteine through the conserved F or W. The order of the fields is D gene, J gene, V gene, clone size, CDR3 protein, CDR3 DNA. D genes are given only for firm matches. Clone size appears in some rows only: once, few, many, or a class for an expanded clone.

D gene: TRBD1
J gene: TRBJ1-1
V gene: TRBV7-2
clone size: few
CDR3 protein: CASSLVGTGGIGTEAFF
CDR3 DNA: TGTGCCAGCAGCTTAGTCGGGACAGGGGGCATTGGGACTGAAGCTTTCTTT

D gene: .
J gene: TRBJ2-2
V gene: TRBV7-2
clone size: few
CDR3 protein: CASSHIRGRFTGELFF
CDR3 DNA: TGTGCCAGCAGCCATATAAGAGGGAGGTTCACCGGGGAGCTGTTTTTT

D gene: .
J gene: TRBJ1-1
V gene: TRBV7-2
clone size: few
CDR3 protein: CASSLDRNTEAFF
CDR3 DNA: TGTGCCAGCAGCTTAGACAGGAACACTGAAGCTTTCTTT

D gene: TRBD2
J gene: TRBJ2-1
V gene: TRBV20-1
clone size: .
CDR3 protein: CSASGTTPSYNEQFF
CDR3 DNA: TGCAGTGCTAGTGGGACTACTCCTTCCTACAATGAGCAGTTCTTC

D gene: TRBD1
J gene: TRBJ2-7
V gene: TRBV5-6
clone size: few
CDR3 protein: CASRGGTGANSYEQYF
CDR3 DNA: TGTGCCAGCAGGGGCGGGACAGGGGCCAACTCCTACGAGCAGTACTTC

D gene: TRBD2
J gene: TRBJ2-3
V gene: TRBV20-1
clone size: .
CDR3 protein: CSAEFRLAGKVDTQYF
CDR3 DNA: TGCAGTGCTGAGTTCAGACTAGCGGGGAAAGTAGATACGCAGTATTTT

D gene: .
J gene: TRBJ2-3
V gene: TRBV7-9
clone size: .
CDR3 protein: CASSLEARSDTQYF
CDR3 DNA: TGTGCCAGCAGCCTTGAGGCGAGGTCAGATACGCAGTATTTT

D gene: .
J gene: TRBJ2-3
V gene: TRBV7-9
clone size: .
CDR3 protein: CASSLGSPGTDTQYF
CDR3 DNA: TGTGCCAGCAGCTTAGGGTCCCCGGGCACCGATACGCAGTATTTT

D gene: .
J gene: TRBJ1-2
V gene: TRBV28
clone size: .
CDR3 protein: CASSYGGARGYTF
CDR3 DNA: TGTGCCAGCAGTTACGGGGGGGCGCGTGGCTACACCTTC

D gene: .
J gene: TRBJ1-1
V gene: TRBV7-9
clone size: few
CDR3 protein: CASSLQGVPEAFF
CDR3 DNA: TGTGCCAGCAGCCTTCAGGGTGTACCTGAAGCTTTCTTT

D gene: .
J gene: TRBJ1-5
V gene: TRBV6-2/TRBV6-3
clone size: .
CDR3 protein: CASSYGTGYTQPQHF
CDR3 DNA: TGTGCCAGCAGTTATGGAACAGGGTACACTCAGCCCCAGCATTTT

D gene: .
J gene: TRBJ1-2
V gene: TRBV5-1
clone size: .
CDR3 protein: CASSLADVGGAGGYTF
CDR3 DNA: TGCGCCAGCAGCTTGGCCGACGTCGGGGGCGCAGGTGGCTACACCTTC

D gene: .
J gene: TRBJ2-2
V gene: TRBV2
clone size: .
CDR3 protein: CASKNTGELFF
CDR3 DNA: TGTGCCAGCAAGAACACCGGGGAGCTGTTTTTT

D gene: TRBD1
J gene: TRBJ1-1
V gene: TRBV19
clone size: .
CDR3 protein: CASSIVGTGNTEAFF
CDR3 DNA: TGTGCCAGTAGTATAGTAGGGACAGGCAACACTGAAGCTTTCTTT

D gene: TRBD2
J gene: TRBJ2-7
V gene: TRBV5-5
clone size: .
CDR3 protein: CASSFLPGEGSYEQYF
CDR3 DNA: TGTGCCAGCAGCTTCCTTCCGGGGGAGGGCTCCTACGAGCAGTACTTC

D gene: .
J gene: TRBJ2-7
V gene: TRBV6-2/TRBV6-3
clone size: .
CDR3 protein: CASKRDSGSGYEQYF
CDR3 DNA: TGTGCCAGCAAAAGGGACAGCGGGAGTGGATACGAGCAGTACTTC

D gene: .
J gene: TRBJ2-3
V gene: TRBV7-9
clone size: .
CDR3 protein: CASSSRFDGTDTQYF
CDR3 DNA: TGTGCCAGCAGCTCGCGATTTGACGGAACAGATACGCAGTATTTT

D gene: .
J gene: TRBJ2-1
V gene: TRBV6-2/TRBV6-3
clone size: .
CDR3 protein: CATRGGRYNEQFF
CDR3 DNA: TGTGCCACCCGGGGCGGCCGCTACAATGAGCAGTTCTTC

D gene: TRBD1
J gene: TRBJ1-2
V gene: TRBV15
clone size: few
CDR3 protein: CATSRKGQVPSNYGYTF
CDR3 DNA: TGTGCCACCAGCAGGAAGGGACAGGTTCCCTCTAACTATGGCTACACCTTC

D gene: .
J gene: TRBJ1-1
V gene: TRBV6-1
clone size: .
CDR3 protein: CASSGRQSNTEAFF
CDR3 DNA: TGTGCCAGCAGTGGCCGACAGAGTAACACTGAAGCTTTCTTT

D gene: TRBD1
J gene: TRBJ1-1
V gene: TRBV2
clone size: few
CDR3 protein: CASRADRGVTEAFF
CDR3 DNA: TGTGCCAGCAGAGCAGACAGGGGAGTCACTGAAGCTTTCTTT

D gene: TRBD1
J gene: TRBJ1-6
V gene: TRBV30
clone size: few
CDR3 protein: CAWGDRESSPLHF
CDR3 DNA: TGTGCCTGGGGAGACAGGGAGTCTTCACCCCTCCACTTT